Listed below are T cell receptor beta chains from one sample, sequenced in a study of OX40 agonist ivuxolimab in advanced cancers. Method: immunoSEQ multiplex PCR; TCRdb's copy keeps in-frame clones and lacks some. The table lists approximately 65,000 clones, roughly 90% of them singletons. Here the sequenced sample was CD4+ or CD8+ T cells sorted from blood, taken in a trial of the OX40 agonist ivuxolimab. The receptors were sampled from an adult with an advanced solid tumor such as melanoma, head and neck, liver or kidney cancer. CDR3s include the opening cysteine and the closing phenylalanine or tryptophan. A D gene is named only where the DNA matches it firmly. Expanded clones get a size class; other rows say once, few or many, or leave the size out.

CASSRDRGANEKLFF,TGTGCCAGCAGCAGGGACAGGGGGGCTAATGAAAAACTGTTTTTT,TRBD1,TRBV7-2,.,TRBJ1-4
CASSELVSSYEQYF,TGTGCCAGCAGTGAACTTGTCAGCTCCTACGAGCAGTACTTC,.,TRBV6-1,once,TRBJ2-7
CASRGRGSTGELFF,TGTGCCAGCAGAGGTCGCGGGAGCACCGGGGAGCTGTTTTTT,TRBD2,TRBV2,.,TRBJ2-2
CASSYAPQTTKYGYTF,TGTGCCAGCAGTTACGCCCCCCAGACAACTAAATATGGCTACACCTTC,.,TRBV6-5,.,TRBJ1-2
CASSPLGPASAPLHF,TGTGCCAGCTCACCACTCGGGCCCGCTTCGGCACCCCTCCACTTT,.,TRBV18,once,TRBJ1-6
CASSRLGQNYGYTF,TGTGCCAGCAGTCGGTTGGGACAGAACTATGGCTACACCTTC,TRBD1,TRBV6-5,.,TRBJ1-2
CASSSIKTRGNEQYF,TGTGCCAGCAGTTCCATCAAAACCCGCGGCAACGAGCAGTACTTC,.,TRBV6-1,.,TRBJ2-7
CASSINTPHGYTF,TGTGCCAGTAGTATCAACACACCCCATGGCTACACCTTC,.,TRBV19,once,TRBJ1-2
CASNDRGPGANVLTF,TGTGCCAGCAACGACAGGGGCCCTGGGGCCAACGTCCTGACTTTC,TRBD1,TRBV6-5,.,TRBJ2-6
CASSPGGFDKNIQYF,TGTGCCAGCAGCCCCGGAGGGTTCGACAAAAACATTCAGTACTTC,.,TRBV6-5,once,TRBJ2-4
CASSVEGAPDTEAFF,TGTGCCAGCAGTGTAGAAGGGGCGCCGGACACTGAAGCTTTCTTT,.,TRBV2,.,TRBJ1-1
CASTPGPLNEQFF,TGTGCCAGCACACCGGGACCACTCAATGAGCAGTTCTTC,.,TRBV2,.,TRBJ2-1
CASSPSQGMGSPLHF,TGTGCCAGCAGCCCGTCACAAGGGATGGGGTCACCCCTCCACTTT,.,TRBV6-5,once,TRBJ1-6
CASSQGLGRRQGTFF,TGTGCCAGCAGCCAAGGATTGGGACGCAGACAGGGAACGTTCTTC,TRBD1,TRBV2,once,TRBJ2-1
CATRSGGTDTQYF,TGCGCCACCCGATCGGGGGGCACAGATACGCAGTATTTT,.,TRBV5-1,.,TRBJ2-3
CASSSQGMGEKLFF,TGCGCCAGCAGCTCTCAGGGGATGGGGGAAAAACTGTTTTTT,.,TRBV5-1,few,TRBJ1-4
CASSTSEGNYGYTF,TGTGCCAGTAGTACTTCGGAGGGTAACTATGGCTACACCTTC,.,TRBV19,.,TRBJ1-2
CAIAVSDYEQYF,TGTGCCATCGCTGTCTCGGACTACGAGCAGTACTTC,.,TRBV10-3,.,TRBJ2-7
CASSQARTENYGYTF,TGTGCCAGCAGCCAAGCCCGGACAGAAAACTATGGCTACACCTTC,.,TRBV4-2,.,TRBJ1-2
CASSLTATGGANTEAFF,TGCGCCAGCAGCTTGACCGCGACAGGGGGCGCTAACACTGAAGCTTTCTTT,TRBD1,TRBV5-1,.,TRBJ1-1
CASSIVGDPRSTGELFF,TGTGCCAGTAGTATAGTGGGGGACCCCAGGTCAACCGGGGAGCTGTTTTTT,.,TRBV19,.,TRBJ2-2
CAAAAPNIDTQYF,TGTGCCGCCGCGGCACCTAACATTGATACGCAGTATTTT,.,TRBV15,.,TRBJ2-3
CASSLEQGEKLFF,TGTGCCAGCAGCTTGGAGCAGGGTGAAAAACTGTTTTTT,.,TRBV7-3,.,TRBJ1-4
CASSPGHSRSNEKLFF,TGCGCCAGCAGCCCTGGCCACTCTAGGAGTAATGAAAAACTGTTTTTT,.,TRBV5-1,.,TRBJ1-4
CASSRTASDTQYF,TGTGCCAGTAGTAGGACGGCCTCCGATACGCAGTATTTT,.,TRBV19,.,TRBJ2-3
CASSSFSEGHGYTF,TGTGCCAGCAGCTCCTTCTCGGAGGGGCACGGCTACACCTTC,.,TRBV5-6,.,TRBJ1-2
CASSSGGTGGYEQYF,TGTGCCAGCAGCTCTGGGGGGACAGGCGGCTACGAGCAGTACTTC,TRBD1,TRBV11-1,.,TRBJ2-7
CASSYRQGGQFF,TGTGCCAGCAGTTACCGACAGGGTGGGCAGTTCTTC,TRBD1,TRBV6-6,.,TRBJ2-1
CASSYARSTDTQYF,TGTGCCAGCAGTTACGCCCGTAGCACAGATACGCAGTATTTT,.,TRBV6-5,.,TRBJ2-3
CASRTTQQGGGGYTF,TGTGCCAGCCGTACTACACAACAGGGAGGTGGAGGCTACACCTTC,.,TRBV2,.,TRBJ1-2
CASSDTARGSPLHF,TGTGCCAGCAGTGACACGGCCAGGGGTTCACCCCTCCACTTT,.,TRBV2,once,TRBJ1-6
CASSQELSGIQETQYF,TGTGCCAGCAGCCAAGAATTGTCAGGGATCCAAGAGACCCAGTACTTC,.,TRBV4-2,.,TRBJ2-5
CASSQDLRQGGTDTQYF,TGTGCCAGCAGCCAAGATTTGCGGCAGGGGGGCACAGATACGCAGTATTTT,TRBD1,TRBV4-2,few,TRBJ2-3
CASSELAGEQETQYF,TGTGCCAGCAGTGAACTAGCGGGTGAACAAGAGACCCAGTACTTC,TRBD2,TRBV6-4,.,TRBJ2-5
CASSLEVAYYSPLHF,TGTGCCAGCAGCTTAGAGGTCGCCTACTATTCACCCCTCCACTTT,.,TRBV7-1,.,TRBJ1-6
CASSLSVLAQTNTGELFF,TGCGCCAGCAGCTTGTCCGTCTTGGCACAGACGAACACCGGGGAGCTGTTTTTT,.,TRBV5-1,once,TRBJ2-2
CASRETGSGANVLTF,TGTGCCAGCAGGGAAACAGGCTCTGGGGCCAACGTCCTGACTTTC,.,TRBV6-5,.,TRBJ2-6
CASRGHPKGEQYF,TGTGCCAGCAGGGGACACCCTAAGGGCGAGCAGTACTTC,.,TRBV6-1,.,TRBJ2-7
CASSSSDGNSPLHF,TGTGCCAGCTCATCCTCGGACGGGAATTCACCCCTCCACTTT,.,TRBV18,.,TRBJ1-6
CASSFIKNTEAFF,TGTGCCAGCAGCTTTATCAAGAACACTGAAGCTTTCTTT,.,TRBV7-8,.,TRBJ1-1
CASSSGTSGGYEQYF,TGTGCCAGCAGCTCCGGGACTAGCGGGGGGTACGAGCAGTACTTC,TRBD2,TRBV7-2,.,TRBJ2-7
CASSDRGLGNSPLHF,TGTGCCAGCAGCGACAGGGGGCTAGGTAATTCACCCCTCCACTTT,TRBD1,TRBV7-2,.,TRBJ1-6
CASSSTRDRANTGELFF,TGTGCCAGCAGCTCCACCCGGGACAGGGCAAACACCGGGGAGCTGTTTTTT,TRBD1,TRBV7-6,.,TRBJ2-2
CASSIGGTYQETQYF,TGTGCCAGTAGTATAGGCGGGACATACCAAGAGACCCAGTACTTC,.,TRBV19,.,TRBJ2-5
CASSPLGGSSYNEQFF,TGTGCCAGCTCACCATTGGGCGGGAGCTCCTACAATGAGCAGTTCTTC,TRBD2,TRBV18,.,TRBJ2-1
CASSDRGPGQPQHF,TGCGCCAGCAGTGACAGGGGGCCCGGTCAGCCCCAGCATTTT,TRBD1,TRBV10-2,.,TRBJ1-5
CARAGTSDTKQYF,TGTGCCAGAGCCGGGACTAGCGATACGAAGCAGTACTTC,TRBD2,TRBV2,.,TRBJ2-7
CASSLWTRGRHTGELFF,TGTGCCAGCAGCTTGTGGACCCGGGGGAGGCACACCGGGGAGCTGTTTTTT,.,TRBV5-6,.,TRBJ2-2
CASSRDRGYEQYF,TGTGCCAGCAGCCGGGACAGGGGTTACGAGCAGTACTTC,TRBD1,TRBV5-3,.,TRBJ2-7
CASSEGMRQNTGELFF,TGTGCCAGCAGTGAAGGTATGCGGCAGAACACCGGGGAGCTGTTTTTT,.,TRBV6-1,.,TRBJ2-2
CAWDRGTDTQYF,TGTGCCTGGGATAGGGGCACAGATACGCAGTATTTT,.,TRBV30,.,TRBJ2-3
CASSLGLLSSYNEQFF,TGTGCCAGCAGCCTGGGACTCCTCAGCTCCTACAATGAGCAGTTCTTC,.,TRBV7-8,.,TRBJ2-1
CASSYPGRNTEAFF,TGTGCCAGCAGTTACCCCGGACGGAACACTGAAGCTTTCTTT,.,TRBV6-5,few,TRBJ1-1
CASSLSNQPQHF,TGTGCCAGCAGCTTGAGTAATCAGCCCCAGCATTTT,.,TRBV7-9,.,TRBJ1-5
CASSLTGQGTSEAFF,TGTGCCAGCAGCTTAACGGGACAGGGGACGTCTGAAGCTTTCTTT,TRBD1,TRBV7-3,.,TRBJ1-1
CSLGGGQSSYNEQFF,TGCAGCCTTGGGGGGGGGCAGAGCTCCTACAATGAGCAGTTCTTC,.,TRBV29-1,few,TRBJ2-1
CASSLGTSGYNEQFF,TGTGCCAGCAGCTTGGGGACTAGCGGTTACAATGAGCAGTTCTTC,TRBD2,TRBV5-6,.,TRBJ2-1
CASSLDQRSQFF,TGTGCCAGCAGCTTAGATCAGAGATCGCAGTTCTTC,.,TRBV11-2,.,TRBJ2-1
CASSLGSSSPDTQYF,TGCGCCAGCAGCTTGGGGAGCAGCAGTCCAGATACGCAGTATTTT,.,TRBV5-1,.,TRBJ2-3
CASSLAGVNTGELFF,TGTGCCAGCAGCTTAGCGGGAGTGAACACCGGGGAGCTGTTTTTT,.,TRBV11-3,.,TRBJ2-2